A single sample is the source of the 8 T cell receptor beta chains below, sequenced in a study of tumor-infiltrating lymphocytes in primary liver carcinoma. Alongside blood RNA obtained from unsorted whole blood, germline DNA was also extracted. A constant-region primer served to make TCR beta cDNA from around 500 ng total RNA. ARM-PCR, slightly modified, supplied the TCR beta libraries through three nested multiplex PCR rounds. Running roughly 10 cycles apiece, the first two PCR rounds relied on TRBV1-TRBV30 forward primers together with a C-beta reverse primer. A single record per CDR3 protein comes from TCRdb applying MiXCR to the multiplex PCR reads. Of 300,000 to 350,000 distinct CDR3 sequences listed, less than 70% are singletons. The sample comprised peripheral blood. The receptors stem from a man aged 35-49 years with primary liver carcinoma and hepatitis B virus infection.

V gene TRBV12-3 or TRBV12-4 combines with J gene TRBJ2-4, with D possibly TRBD2 on 6 matching bases. The V and J ends lost 4 bases and 7 bases respectively, with 14 bases between them. This CDR3 contains 14 residues. CDR3: CASSSINGGNIQYF. In DNA form, the CDR3 reads TGTGCCAGCAGTTCGATTAACGGAGGGAACATTCAGTACTTC.

With regard to this clonotype: One end of the junction fails to match germline, which may point to a read error. The genes are TRBV4-1 and TRBJ2-5; 7 bases are shared with TRBD2. The CDR3 has 17 residues. Germline V gives CDR1 MGHRA, CDR2 YSYEKL. The CDR3 DNA sequence: TGCACCAGCAGTCATGATCCCAGCGGGGCCCAGCAAGAGACCCAGTACTTC. Protein sequence: CTSSHDPSGAQQETQYF.

A note on this clonotype: Germline and junction disagree at one end, which may indicate a read error. This chain links TRBV11-2 with TRBJ1-1; 7 bases map to TRBD1. This CDR3 is 17 amino acids long. Germline V CDR1 and CDR2: SGHAT, FQNNGV. Written as DNA, the CDR3 is TGTGCCAGCAGCCTTACCCGGACAGGAGATATGAACATTGAAGCTTTCTTT. Translating it yields CASSLTRTGDMNIEAFF.

J is TRBJ1-2 and V is TRBV4-1, with D perhaps TRBD1 (6 bases). This CDR3 contains 18 residues. With 4 bases removed from V and 1 base from J, the gap between germline ends came to 22 bases. Looked up from germline, CDR1 is MGHRA and CDR2 is YSYEKL. The CDR3 bases are TGCGCCAGCAGCCGAGGCCTCCCACGGGACAAACATAACTATGGCTACACCTTC. Protein: CASSRGLPRDKHNYGYTF.

This clonotype was seen many times. This chain uses TRBV29-1 with TRBJ2-1, with 10 bases lining up with TRBD2. Trimming took 5 bases from V and 4 from J; bases not matched to a gene: 5. The CDR3 has 14 residues. CDR1 is SQVTM, CDR2 ANQGSEA, per germline. CDR3 in amino acids: CSVLSGRTYNEQFF. For the CDR3, the DNA is TGCAGCGTTCTTAGCGGGAGGACATACAATGAGCAGTTCTTC.

This chain joins TRBV29-1 and TRBJ2-2; D assignment may be TRBD1 or TRBD2 (5 bases each). Deletions cut 6 bases from V and 7 bases from J, with 12 bases between. CDR3 length equals 12 residues. Germline CDR1 SQVTM, CDR2 ANQGSEA. The CDR3 sequence is CSVPEGSGELFF. The CDR3 nucleotides read TGCAGCGTGCCTGAGGGGAGCGGGGAGCTGTTTTTT.

Remarks on this clonotype: One end of the junction does not line up with germline, which may come from a read error. V is TRBV28 and J is TRBJ2-7, with D maybe TRBD1 (8 bases). The germline V gene has CDR1 MDHEN and CDR2 SYDVKM. The length of the CDR3 is 14 residues. Written as DNA, the CDR3 is TGTTCCAGCAGTTCGGACAGGGAGGGCTACGAGCAGTACTTC. Encoded protein: CSSSSDREGYEQYF.

This chain uses TRBV28 with TRBJ2-7; D gene uncertain. This CDR3 has 15 amino acids. The germline CDR1 and CDR2 sequences are MDHEN and SYDVKM. The V end lost 3 bases, the J end lost 4 bases, and 16 bases lay between the germline ends. The CDR3 spells CASSFSSYGAYEQYF. The CDR3 DNA reads as TGTGCCAGCAGTTTCTCCTCTTACGGAGCATACGAGCAGTACTTC.